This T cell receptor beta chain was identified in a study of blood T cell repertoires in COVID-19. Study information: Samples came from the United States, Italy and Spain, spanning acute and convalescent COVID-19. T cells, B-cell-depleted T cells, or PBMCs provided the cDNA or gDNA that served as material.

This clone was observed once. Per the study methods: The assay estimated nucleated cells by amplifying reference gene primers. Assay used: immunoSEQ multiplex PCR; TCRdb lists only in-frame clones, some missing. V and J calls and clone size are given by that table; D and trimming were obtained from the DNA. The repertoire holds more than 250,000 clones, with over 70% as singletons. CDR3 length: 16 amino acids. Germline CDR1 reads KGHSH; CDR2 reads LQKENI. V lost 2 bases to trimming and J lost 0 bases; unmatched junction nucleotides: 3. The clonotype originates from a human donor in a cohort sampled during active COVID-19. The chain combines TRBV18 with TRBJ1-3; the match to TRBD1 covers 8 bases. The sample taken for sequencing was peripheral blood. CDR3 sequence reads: CASSPGTGGSGNTIYF. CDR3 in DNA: TGTGCCAGCTCACCAGGGACAGGCGGCTCTGGAAACACCATATATTTT.